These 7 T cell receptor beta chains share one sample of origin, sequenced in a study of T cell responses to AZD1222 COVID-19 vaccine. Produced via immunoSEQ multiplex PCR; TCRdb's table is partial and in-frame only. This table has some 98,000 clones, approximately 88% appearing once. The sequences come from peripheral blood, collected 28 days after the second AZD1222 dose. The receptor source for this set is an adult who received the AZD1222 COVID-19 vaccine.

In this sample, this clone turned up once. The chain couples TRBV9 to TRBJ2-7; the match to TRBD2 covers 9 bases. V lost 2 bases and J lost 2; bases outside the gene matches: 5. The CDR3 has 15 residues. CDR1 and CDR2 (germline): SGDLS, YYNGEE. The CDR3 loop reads CASSVHSGGTYEQYF. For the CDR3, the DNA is TGTGCCAGCAGCGTTCATAGCGGGGGTACCTACGAGCAGTACTTC.

This CDR3 reads CASSSLWGNSPLHF. CDR3 coding DNA: TGTGCCAGCAGCTCCTTGTGGGGGAATTCACCCCTCCACTTT. The V and J genes are TRBV7-8 and TRBJ1-6, with D tentatively TRBD1 (5 bases). V was cut by 4 bases and J by 7 bases, with 11 bases left in between. Germline V gene lookup returns CDR1 SGHVS and CDR2 FQNEAQ. This CDR3 spans 14 amino acids.

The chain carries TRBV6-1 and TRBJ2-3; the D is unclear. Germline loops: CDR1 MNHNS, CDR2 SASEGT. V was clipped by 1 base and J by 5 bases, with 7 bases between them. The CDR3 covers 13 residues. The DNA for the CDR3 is TGTGCCAGCAGTGAAGACTACCTAGATACGCAGTATTTT. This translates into CASSEDYLDTQYF.

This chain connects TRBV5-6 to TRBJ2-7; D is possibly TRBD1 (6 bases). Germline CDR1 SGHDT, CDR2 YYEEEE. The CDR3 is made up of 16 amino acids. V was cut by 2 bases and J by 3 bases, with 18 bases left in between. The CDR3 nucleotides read TGTGCCAGCAGCTTTTTGGAATACAACAGGGTCTACGAGCAGTACTTC. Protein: CASSFLEYNRVYEQYF.

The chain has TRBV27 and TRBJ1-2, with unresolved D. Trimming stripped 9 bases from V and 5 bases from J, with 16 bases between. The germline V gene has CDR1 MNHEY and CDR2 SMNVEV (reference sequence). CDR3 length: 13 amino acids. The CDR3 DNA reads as TGTGCCAGGTCGGACGGGGAAGAATATGGCTACACCTTC. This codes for CARSDGEEYGYTF.

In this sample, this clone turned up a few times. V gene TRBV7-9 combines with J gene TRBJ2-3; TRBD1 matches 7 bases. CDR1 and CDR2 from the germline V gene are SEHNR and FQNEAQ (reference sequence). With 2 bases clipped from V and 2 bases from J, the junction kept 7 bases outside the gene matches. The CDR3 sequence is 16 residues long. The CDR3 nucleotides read TGTGCCAGCAGCTTATACAGGACAGGTAACACAGATACGCAGTATTTT. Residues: CASSLYRTGNTDTQYF. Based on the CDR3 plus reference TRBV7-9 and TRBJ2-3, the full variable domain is DTGVSQNPRHKITKRGQNVTFRCDPISEHNRLYWYRQTLGQGPEFLTYFQNEAQLEKSRLLSDRFSAERPKGSFSTLEIQRTEQGDSAMYLCASSLYRTGNTDTQYFGPGTRLTVL.

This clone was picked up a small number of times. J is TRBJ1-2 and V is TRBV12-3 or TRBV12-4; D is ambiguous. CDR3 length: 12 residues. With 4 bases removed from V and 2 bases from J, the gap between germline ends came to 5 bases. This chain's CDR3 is CASSSDNYGYTF. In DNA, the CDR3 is TGTGCCAGCAGTTCGGACAACTATGGCTACACCTTC.